This T cell receptor (beta chain) stems from a study of CD8 T cells in ankylosing spondylitis. V gave up 2 bases and J gave up 2 bases, with 12 bases separating them. This CDR3 is 16 amino acids long. Each TCR beta library was made by quantitative 5'-RACE that incorporated molecular barcodes. TCRdb fed the 5' RACE reads into MiXCR, producing one record per CDR3 protein. The sample includes around 340,000 distinct CDR3 sequences, under 15% seen only once; the top ten take 0.85% to 1.4%. This clonotype occurred many times. This clonotype was obtained from a male donor with ankylosing spondylitis or in good health (not recorded which). The sequencing input was blood, either unsorted or a sorted T cell fraction (not recorded which). The chain has TRBV12-3 or TRBV12-4 and TRBJ1-4; D perhaps matches TRBD1 (6 bases). In DNA form, the CDR3 reads TGTGCCAGCAGTTTAACGGGGGCCGGTACTAATGAAAAACTGTTTTTT. Encoded protein: CASSLTGAGTNEKLFF.